What follows are 27 T cell receptor beta chains derived from one specimen sequenced in a study of blood T cell repertoires in COVID-19. The protocol was immunoSEQ multiplex PCR, while the TCRdb copy is restricted to in-frame clones and leaves out a portion. The data contain approximately 90,000 clones, about 89% of them singletons. Sequencing was done on a sample of peripheral blood. All receptors come from a man in his fifties or sixties with acute or convalescent COVID-19.

The rearrangement joins TRBV5-6 to TRBJ2-2; 8 nucleotides match TRBD1. Trimming at V came to 3 bases and at J to 4 bases, leaving 5 bases not matched to a gene. This CDR3 has 15 amino acids. Germline V gives CDR1 SGHDT, CDR2 YYEEEE. CDR3 sequence reads: CASSYGQGVTGELFF. The DNA of the CDR3 is TGTGCCAGCAGCTACGGACAGGGAGTCACCGGGGAGCTGTTTTTT.

This chain uses TRBV3-1 (or the pseudogene TRBV3-2) with TRBJ2-5; no definite D call. CDR1 LGHDT and CDR2 YNNKEL come from the germline V gene (reference sequence). Trimming took off 0 bases at V and 4 bases at J, with 6 bases between the two ends. CDR3 length: 13 amino acids. The DNA for the CDR3 is TGTGCCAGCAGCCAAGACTTGAGAGAGACCCAGTACTTC. Residues: CASSQDLRETQYF.

The rearrangement joins TRBV5-6 to TRBJ2-5; D might be TRBD1 (6 bases). This CDR3 spans 15 amino acids. Germline V gives CDR1 SGHDT, CDR2 YYEEEE. Trimming cost V 1 base and J 4 bases, with 14 bases left between them. The CDR3, as DNA: TGTGCCAGCAGCTTGCCGGACAGCCGACCAGAGACCCAGTACTTC. Its protein product is CASSLPDSRPETQYF. The full variable domain, its missing parts supplied by reference TRBV5-6 and TRBJ2-5, is DAGVTQSPTHLIKTRGQQVTLRCSPKSGHDTVSWYQQALGQGPQFIFQYYEEEERQRGNFPDRFSGHQFPNYSSELNVNALLLGDSALYLCASSLPDSRPETQYFGPGTRLLVL.

The genes are TRBV3-1 (or the pseudogene TRBV3-2) and TRBJ2-3, with TRBD2 matching over 7 bases. Per the germline V gene, CDR1 is LGHDT and CDR2 is YNNKEL (reference sequence). There are 15 residues in the CDR3. V gave up 1 base and J gave up 3 bases; unmatched junction bases: 4. The CDR3 nucleotides read TGTGCCAGCAGCCAAGTGCGGGGAGGGACAGATACGCAGTATTTT. This codes for CASSQVRGGTDTQYF.

The rearrangement uses TRBV7-9 and TRBJ2-3; 10 bases are shared with TRBD1. Per germline, CDR1 SEHNR and CDR2 FQNEAQ (reference sequence). This CDR3 has 18 amino acids. The J segment lost 1 base and the V segment lost 5 bases, leaving 12 bases of the junction unmatched. The CDR3 DNA sequence: TGTGCCAGCAGCCCGACCGACAGGGGGCGTCGGGGCACAGATACGCAGTATTTT. Its protein product is CASSPTDRGRRGTDTQYF.

There are a few counts of this clone. The rearrangement uses TRBV10-3 and TRBJ1-3; TRBD1 matches 9 bases. The CDR3 covers 16 residues. V lost 7 bases, J lost 2 bases, and 9 bases stayed unmatched. Per germline, CDR1 ENHRY and CDR2 SYGVKD. CDR3 sequence reads: CAIKNPGQGPGNTIYF. The CDR3 nucleotides read TGTGCCATCAAAAACCCAGGACAGGGGCCTGGAAACACCATATATTTT.

V is TRBV6-5 and J is TRBJ1-1; possibly TRBD1 for D (5 bases). The V end lost 6 bases, the J end lost 1 base, and 12 bases lay between the germline ends. Germline CDR1 and CDR2: MNHEY and SVGAGI. This CDR3 spans 14 amino acids. CDR3 nucleotides: TGTGCCAGCAGCGACAGACAGAGGAACACTGAAGCTTTCTTT. Its protein product is CASSDRQRNTEAFF.

There are a few counts of this clone. V gene TRBV7-9 combines with J gene TRBJ1-2; D is undetermined. The CDR3 runs 12 residues. The V end was cut by 1 base, the J end by 5 bases, with 5 bases between. CDR1 is SEHNR and CDR2 is FQNEAQ in the germline V gene (reference sequence). CDR3 in amino acids: CASSLDGYGYTF. CDR3 sequence (DNA): TGTGCCAGCAGCTTAGACGGGTATGGCTACACCTTC.

The J gene is TRBJ1-2, the V gene TRBV30; perhaps TRBD1 as D (6 bases). Germline V CDR1 and CDR2: GTSNPN, SVGIG (reference sequence). V was trimmed by 3 bases and J by 8 bases, leaving 13 bases between them. The CDR3 has 12 residues. The CDR3 DNA is TGTGCCTGGAGCTTACAGGGCTCGGGCTACACCTTC. Translating it yields CAWSLQGSGYTF. Variable domain in full (rest from reference TRBV30 and TRBJ1-2): SQTIHQWPATLVQPVGSPLSLECTVEGTSNPNLYWYRQAAGRGLQLLFYSVGIGQISSEVPQNLSASRPQDRQFILSSKKLLLSDSGFYLCAWSLQGSGYTFGSGTRLTVV.

The chain links TRBV7-9 to TRBJ2-2; 13 nucleotides align to TRBD2. Germline CDR1 is SEHNR and CDR2 is FQNEAQ (reference sequence). Trimming removed 5 bases from V and 6 bases from J; junction bases left unmatched: 9. CDR3 size: 17 residues. The CDR3 DNA reads as TGTGCCAGCAGCCAAACTAGCGGGGGGGCTCGCGCCGGGGAGCTGTTTTTT. This codes for CASSQTSGGARAGELFF.

J is TRBJ2-2 and V is TRBV5-1; TRBD1 matches at 9 bases. Germline CDR1 SGHRS, CDR2 YFSETQ. With V trimmed by 0 bases and J by 1 base, 4 bases remained unmatched. The CDR3 length is 17 residues. The chain's CDR3 is CASSLAVTGGNTGELFF. Written as DNA, the CDR3 is TGCGCCAGCAGCTTGGCTGTGACAGGGGGGAACACCGGGGAGCTGTTTTTT.

The chain is built from TRBV9 and TRBJ1-2; TRBD1 matches 9 bases. The V gene end was trimmed by 3 bases and the J gene end by 4 bases; junction bases not matched to a gene: 13. The CDR3 totals 17 residues. Germline CDR1 and CDR2: SGDLS and YYNGEE. CDR3 loop: CASSETRDRVRGYGYTF. The CDR3 coding sequence is TGTGCCAGCAGCGAGACCCGGGACAGGGTTCGCGGCTATGGCTACACCTTC.

V and J are TRBV6-5 and TRBJ1-1; 7 bases align to TRBD1. CDR3 length equals 15 residues. Losses at the gene ends were 6 bases for V and 7 bases for J; bases not matched to a gene: 14. The germline CDR1 and CDR2 sequences are MNHEY and SVGAGI. Here the CDR3 reads CASSQMGAGTDEAFF. CDR3 coding DNA: TGTGCCAGCAGCCAAATGGGGGCCGGGACAGATGAAGCTTTCTTT.

This clone was recorded once. The CDR3 is CASSESRSAGGIMDEQFF. The CDR3 bases are TGTGCCAGCAGTGAATCCCGGAGCGCGGGGGGGATTATGGATGAGCAGTTCTTC. V usage is TRBV25-1 and J usage is TRBJ2-1; 9 bases are a match to TRBD2. J gave up 8 bases and V 1 base, and 15 bases lay outside the gene matches. The CDR3 is 18 amino acids. The germline V gene encodes CDR1 MGHDK and CDR2 SYGVNS.

This chain uses TRBV7-9 with TRBJ1-1; D not certain. V was cut by 3 bases and J by 1 base, with 9 bases left in between. CDR1 SEHNR and CDR2 FQNEAQ come from the germline V gene (reference sequence). The CDR3 sequence is 14 residues long. CDR3 residues: CASSFQVSNTEAFF. Written as DNA, the CDR3 is TGTGCCAGCAGCTTTCAGGTTTCGAACACTGAAGCTTTCTTT.

The rearrangement joins TRBV9 to TRBJ2-7; perhaps TRBD1 as D (5 bases). Germline CDR1 and CDR2: SGDLS and YYNGEE. V gave up 3 bases and J gave up 2 bases, with 12 bases separating them. The CDR3 loop spans 14 amino acids. CDR3 residues: CASSATANTYEQYV. CDR3 in DNA: TGTGCCAGCAGCGCGACAGCTAATACCTACGAGCAGTACGTC.

The chain recombines TRBV11-2 with TRBJ1-5, with 9 nucleotides matching TRBD1. The germline V gene encodes CDR1 SGHAT and CDR2 FQNNGV. Losses at the gene ends were 3 bases for V and 3 bases for J; bases not matched to a gene: 6. The CDR3 covers 16 residues. The CDR3 reads CASSLGTGHSNQPQHF. Here the CDR3 DNA reads TGTGCCAGCAGCTTGGGGACAGGGCATTCCAATCAGCCCCAGCATTTT. The entire variable domain, with the rest obtained from reference TRBV11-2 and TRBJ1-5, is as follows: EAGVAQSPRYKIIEKRQSVAFWCNPISGHATLYWYQQILGQGPKLLIQFQNNGVVDDSQLPKDRFSAERLKGVDSTLKIQPAKLEDSAVYLCASSLGTGHSNQPQHFGDGTRLSIL.

The rearrangement joins TRBV11-2 to TRBJ1-4; 7 bases fit TRBD1. The junction had 6 bases not matched to a gene; V was cut back by 4 bases and J by 7 bases. The germline V gene encodes CDR1 SGHAT and CDR2 FQNNGV. The CDR3 runs 14 residues. The CDR3 DNA is TGTGCCAGCAGCTGGGGACAGAGCCTTGAAAAACTGTTTTTT. Translated: CASSWGQSLEKLFF.

The chain employs TRBV11-1 and TRBJ2-3; 7 bases match TRBD1. Germline V lookup: CDR1 SGHAT, CDR2 FQDESV (reference sequence). The V and J ends lost 3 bases and 2 bases, in that order; junction bases with no gene match: 8. CDR3 size: 16 residues. The chain's CDR3 is CASSFSGDSYTDTQYF. The CDR3 DNA sequence: TGTGCCAGCAGCTTCTCTGGGGACAGCTACACAGATACGCAGTATTTT.

This clone was recorded only once. The rearrangement joins TRBV3-1 (or the pseudogene TRBV3-2) to TRBJ1-6; TRBD1 matches at 8 bases. The CDR3 is 16 residues long. With 1 base clipped from V and 9 bases from J, the junction kept 8 bases outside the gene matches. Germline lookup yields CDR1 LGHDT and CDR2 YNNKEL (reference sequence). The DNA for the CDR3 is TGTGCCAGCAGCCAAGGGCGGACAGGGTTAAGTTCACCCCTCCACTTT. Residues: CASSQGRTGLSSPLHF.

This clone was observed a few times. V gene TRBV28 combines with J gene TRBJ1-4; 7 bases align to TRBD1. CDR1 is MDHEN, CDR2 SYDVKM, per germline. The CDR3 loop spans 16 amino acids. V was pared by 8 bases and J by 1 base, with 10 bases of the junction left unmatched. CDR3: CASQRAGGVTNEKLFF. In nucleotides, the CDR3 is TGTGCCAGCCAGAGGGCAGGGGGTGTAACTAATGAAAAACTGTTTTTT.

The chain recombines TRBV6-5 with TRBJ1-2; tentative D call: TRBD1 (6 bases). CDR3 length: 14 amino acids. The V gene's germline CDR1 is MNHEY and CDR2 SVGAGI. V lost 7 bases to trimming and J lost 2 bases, with 14 bases between them. CDR3 loop: CASKYRDGNYGYTF. The CDR3, as DNA: TGTGCCAGCAAGTACAGGGATGGGAACTATGGCTACACCTTC.

This chain uses TRBV6-5 with TRBJ1-1; 7 positions match TRBD1. Germline V lookup: CDR1 MNHEY, CDR2 SVGAGI. Unmatched junction bases numbered 6, after V lost 8 bases and J lost 3 bases. This CDR3 has 13 amino acids. CDR3 sequence: CASGQQGYTEAFF. CDR3 DNA: TGTGCCAGCGGACAACAGGGGTACACTGAAGCTTTCTTT.

V usage is TRBV19 and J usage is TRBJ2-1, with D hard to call. Germline-derived CDR1 and CDR2 are LNHDA and SQIVND (reference sequence). The CDR3 is made up of 11 amino acids. V lost 6 bases and J 6 bases, leaving 6 bases between the germline ends. This CDR3 reads CASRAGNEQFF. Written as DNA, the CDR3 is TGTGCCAGTAGAGCCGGCAATGAGCAGTTCTTC.

The chain has TRBV5-8 and TRBJ2-2; 8 bases fit TRBD1. Germline CDR1 SGHTS, CDR2 YDEGEE. This CDR3 region has 14 residues. V lost 4 bases and J lost 8; bases outside the gene matches: 7. The chain's CDR3 is CASSRRTGRGELFF. The DNA of the CDR3 is TGTGCCAGCAGCCGAAGGACAGGGAGGGGGGAGCTGTTTTTT.

The CDR3 sequence: CASSLVGVTEAFF. The CDR3 DNA follows: TGTGCCAGCAGTTTGGTCGGTGTCACTGAAGCTTTCTTT. This chain connects TRBV12-3 or TRBV12-4 to TRBJ1-1, with D unclear. The CDR3 is 13 residues long. V was trimmed by 3 bases and J by 4 bases, leaving 9 bases between them.

The V call is TRBV30, the J call TRBJ2-3; TRBD2 matches at 11 bases. The V gene's germline CDR1 is GTSNPN and CDR2 SVGIG (reference sequence). V lost 3 bases and J lost 5; bases outside the gene matches: 4. The CDR3 runs to 14 residues. In nucleotides, the CDR3 is TGTGCCTGGAGGTATAGCGGGGGGGTAGATACGCAGTATTTT. Its protein is CAWRYSGGVDTQYF.